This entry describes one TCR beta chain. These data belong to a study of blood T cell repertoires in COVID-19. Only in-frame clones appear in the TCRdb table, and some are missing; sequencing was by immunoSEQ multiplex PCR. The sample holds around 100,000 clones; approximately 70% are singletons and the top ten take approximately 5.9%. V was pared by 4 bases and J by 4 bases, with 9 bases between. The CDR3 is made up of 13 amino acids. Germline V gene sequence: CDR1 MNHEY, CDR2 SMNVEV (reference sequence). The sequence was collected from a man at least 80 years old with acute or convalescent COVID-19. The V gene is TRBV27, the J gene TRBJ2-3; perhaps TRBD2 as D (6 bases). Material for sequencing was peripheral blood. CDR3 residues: CASSWRAADTQYF. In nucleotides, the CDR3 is TGTGCCAGCAGTTGGAGGGCCGCAGATACGCAGTATTTT.